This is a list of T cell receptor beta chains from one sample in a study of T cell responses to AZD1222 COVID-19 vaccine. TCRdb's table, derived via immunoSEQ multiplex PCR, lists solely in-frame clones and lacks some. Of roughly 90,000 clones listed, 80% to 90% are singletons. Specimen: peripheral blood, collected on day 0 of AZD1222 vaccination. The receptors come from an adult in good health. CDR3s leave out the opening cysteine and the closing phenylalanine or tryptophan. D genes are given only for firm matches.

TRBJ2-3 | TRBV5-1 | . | ASSSKTPGTQY
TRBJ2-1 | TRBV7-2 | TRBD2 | ASSPIPLTSGGYNEQF
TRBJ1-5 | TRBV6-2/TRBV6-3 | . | ASSGYDQPQH
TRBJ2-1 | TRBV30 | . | AWRPGFSNEQF
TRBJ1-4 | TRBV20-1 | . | SARREKKLF
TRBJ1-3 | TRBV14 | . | ASSQEAFSGNTIY
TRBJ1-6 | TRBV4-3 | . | ASSQGTLTPLH
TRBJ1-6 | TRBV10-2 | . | ASSEVPSNSPLH
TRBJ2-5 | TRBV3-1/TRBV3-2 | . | ASSPNFDRETQY
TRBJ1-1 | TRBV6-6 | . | ASSYHGRDTEAF
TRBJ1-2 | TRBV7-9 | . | ASSFDGYGYT
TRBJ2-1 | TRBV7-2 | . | ASSSLLEQF
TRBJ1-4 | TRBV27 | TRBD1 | ASTPRDRAATNEKLF
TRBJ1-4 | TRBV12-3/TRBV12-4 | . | ASRAGVSEKLF
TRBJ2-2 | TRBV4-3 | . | ASSQDGIARGELF
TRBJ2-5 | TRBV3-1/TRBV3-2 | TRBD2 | ASSQWGGPRVGEETQY
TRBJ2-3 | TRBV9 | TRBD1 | ASSVGTGSDTQY
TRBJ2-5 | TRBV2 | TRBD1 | ASSETGVADQY
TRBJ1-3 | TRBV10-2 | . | ASSVYSTSSGNTIY
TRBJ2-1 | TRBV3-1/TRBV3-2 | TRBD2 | ASSQEDQREKGNEQF
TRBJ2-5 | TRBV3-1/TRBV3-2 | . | ASSQGREETQY
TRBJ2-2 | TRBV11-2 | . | ASRTGSNTGELF
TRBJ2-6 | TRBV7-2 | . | ASSLVAGVSGANVLT
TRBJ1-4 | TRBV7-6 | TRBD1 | ASSQGASSEKLF
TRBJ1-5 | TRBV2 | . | ASSEAGSQPQH
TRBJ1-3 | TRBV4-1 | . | ASSPFFPTQSSGNTIY